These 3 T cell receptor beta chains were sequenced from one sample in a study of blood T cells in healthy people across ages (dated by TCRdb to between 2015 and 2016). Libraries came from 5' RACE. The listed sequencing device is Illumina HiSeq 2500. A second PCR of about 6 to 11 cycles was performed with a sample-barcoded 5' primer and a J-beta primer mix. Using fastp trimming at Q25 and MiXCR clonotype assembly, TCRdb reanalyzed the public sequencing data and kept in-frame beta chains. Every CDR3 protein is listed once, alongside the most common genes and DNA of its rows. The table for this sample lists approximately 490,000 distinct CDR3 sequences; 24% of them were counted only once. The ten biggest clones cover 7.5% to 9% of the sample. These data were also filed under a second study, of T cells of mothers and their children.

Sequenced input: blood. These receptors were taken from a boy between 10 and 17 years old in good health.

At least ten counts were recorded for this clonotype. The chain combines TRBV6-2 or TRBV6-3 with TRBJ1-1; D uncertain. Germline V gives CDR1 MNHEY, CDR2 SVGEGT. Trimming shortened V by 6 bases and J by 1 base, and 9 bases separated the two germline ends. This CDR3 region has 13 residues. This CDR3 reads CASSSRENTEAFF. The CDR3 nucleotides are TGTGCCAGCAGCTCCCGGGAGAACACTGAAGCTTTCTTT.

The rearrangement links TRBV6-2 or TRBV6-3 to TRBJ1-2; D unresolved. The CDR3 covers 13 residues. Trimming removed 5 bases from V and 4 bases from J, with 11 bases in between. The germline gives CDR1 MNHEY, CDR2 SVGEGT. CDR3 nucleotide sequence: TGTGCCAGCAGTCAACCCCTCATCTATGGCTACACCTTC. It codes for CASSQPLIYGYTF.

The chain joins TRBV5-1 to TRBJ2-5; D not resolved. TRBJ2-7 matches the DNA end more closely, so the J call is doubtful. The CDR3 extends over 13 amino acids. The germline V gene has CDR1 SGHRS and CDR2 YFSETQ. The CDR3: CASSITSSYEQYF. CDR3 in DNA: TGCGCCAGCAGCATTACAAGCTCCTACGAGCAGTACTTC.